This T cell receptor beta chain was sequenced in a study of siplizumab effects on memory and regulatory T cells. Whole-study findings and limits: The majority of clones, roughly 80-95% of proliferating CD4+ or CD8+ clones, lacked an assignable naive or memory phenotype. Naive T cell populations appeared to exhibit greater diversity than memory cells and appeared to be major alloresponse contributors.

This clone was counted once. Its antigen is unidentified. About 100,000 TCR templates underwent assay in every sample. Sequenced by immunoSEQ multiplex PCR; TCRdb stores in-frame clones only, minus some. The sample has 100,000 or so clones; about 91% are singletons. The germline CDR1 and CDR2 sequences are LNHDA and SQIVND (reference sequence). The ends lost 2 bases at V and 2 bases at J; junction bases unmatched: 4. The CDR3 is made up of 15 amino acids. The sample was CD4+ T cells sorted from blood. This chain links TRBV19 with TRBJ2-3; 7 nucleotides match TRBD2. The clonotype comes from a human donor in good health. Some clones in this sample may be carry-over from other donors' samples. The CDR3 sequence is CASSILAEITDTQYF. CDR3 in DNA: TGTGCCAGTAGTATACTAGCGGAGATCACAGATACGCAGTATTTT.